This T cell receptor (beta chain) was identified during a study of blood T cell repertoires in COVID-19. Clones were sequenced by immunoSEQ multiplex PCR, and TCRdb holds only the in-frame ones, with some missing. In the table there are roughly 80,000 clones, roughly 87% of which are singletons. There are 15 residues in the CDR3. With 4 bases clipped from V and 10 bases from J, the junction kept 9 bases outside the gene matches. Germline lookup yields CDR1 SEHNR and CDR2 FQNEAQ (reference sequence). This sequence was found in a man aged 80 or over with acute or convalescent COVID-19. Material for sequencing was peripheral blood. The rearrangement links TRBV7-9 to TRBJ1-6; 8 bases map to TRBD1. DNA for the CDR3: TGTGCCAGCAGCTCCGGCGCAGGGGGCTGGTCACCCCTCCACTTT. Protein: CASSSGAGGWSPLHF.